Given below is one T cell receptor beta chain in context. Assay used: immunoSEQ multiplex PCR; TCRdb lists only in-frame clones, some missing. This table holds fewer than 200,000 clones, about 80% found once. The data derive from a study of cytomegalovirus exposure and HLA in healthy donors. The CDR3 is 15 amino acids. Per germline, CDR1 SNHLY and CDR2 FYNNEI. The V gene end was trimmed by 4 bases and the J gene end by 4 bases; junction bases not matched to a gene: 6. This receptor was identified in a woman under 30 in good health and CMV-seropositive. The V call is TRBV2, the J call TRBJ2-5, with 10 bases lining up with TRBD2. Sequenced material: PBMCs. The CDR3 sequence: CASSASGGAPETQYF. The CDR3 coding sequence is TGTGCCAGCAGTGCGAGCGGGGGGGCACCAGAGACCCAGTACTTC.